This T cell receptor beta chain was identified during a study of cytomegalovirus exposure and HLA in healthy donors. The primer mix had 60 Vbeta and 13 Jbeta primers. Some clones are missing from TCRdb's copy, which holds only in-frame ones; the method was immunoSEQ multiplex PCR. The sample lists 160,000 or so clones; just over 70% were seen once. Concerning this clone: A read error may produce the germline difference seen at one junction end. Other nucleotide sequences in the sample specify the same CDR3.

The CDR3 loop spans 14 amino acids. Germline V gene data show CDR1 as MNHEY and CDR2 as SVGAGI. The sample taken for sequencing was PBMCs. This chain connects TRBV6-5 to TRBJ2-5; the D gene is possibly TRBD1 (6 bases). The sequence derives from a man between 18 and 35 years old in good health and CMV-seropositive. CDR3 nucleotides: TGCGCCAGCAGTTACTCGACCGAGACAGGGACCCAGTACTTC. Translation gives CASSYSTETGTQYF.